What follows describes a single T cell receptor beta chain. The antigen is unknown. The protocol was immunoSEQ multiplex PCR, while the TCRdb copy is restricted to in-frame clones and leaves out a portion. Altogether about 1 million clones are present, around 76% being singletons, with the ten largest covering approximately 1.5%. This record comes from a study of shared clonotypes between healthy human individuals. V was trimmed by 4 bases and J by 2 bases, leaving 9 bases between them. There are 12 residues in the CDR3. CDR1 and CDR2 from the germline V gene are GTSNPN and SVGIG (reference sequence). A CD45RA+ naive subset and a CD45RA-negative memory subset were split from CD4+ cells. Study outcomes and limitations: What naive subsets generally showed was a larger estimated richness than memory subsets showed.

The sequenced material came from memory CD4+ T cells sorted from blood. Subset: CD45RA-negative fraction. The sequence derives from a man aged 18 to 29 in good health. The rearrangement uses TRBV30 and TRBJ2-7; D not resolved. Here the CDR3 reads CAWNGSPYEQYF. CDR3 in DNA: TGTGCCTGGAATGGCAGTCCCTACGAGCAGTACTTC.